This T cell receptor beta chain was recorded in a study of OX40 agonist ivuxolimab in advanced cancers. Study background: Averaging about 60 years in age, with a range of about 20 to 90, the cohort was 82.7% male.

This clone was counted a few times. What it binds is not known. Method: immunoSEQ multiplex PCR; TCRdb's copy keeps in-frame clones and lacks some. Of 50,000 to 65,000 clones listed, less than 90% are singletons. V gave up 0 bases and J gave up 2 bases, with 14 bases separating them. The CDR3 totals 17 residues. The germline CDR1 and CDR2 sequences are SGHAT and FQNNGV. Findings and limits, study-wide: Some patients who did not respond also had low normalized T-cell clonal expansion. Near-lowest levels of clonal expansion characterized partial responders at 0.1-3.0 mg/kg.

The material was CD4+ or CD8+ T cells sorted from blood, obtained in a trial of the OX40 agonist ivuxolimab. The V and J genes are TRBV11-2 and TRBJ1-3, with D maybe TRBD1 (6 bases). This clonotype originated in an adult with an advanced solid tumor such as melanoma, head and neck, liver or kidney cancer. CDR3 sequence reads: CASSLDLKGGTGNTIYF. CDR3 coding DNA: TGTGCCAGCAGCTTAGATCTGAAAGGGGGGACTGGAAACACCATATATTTT.